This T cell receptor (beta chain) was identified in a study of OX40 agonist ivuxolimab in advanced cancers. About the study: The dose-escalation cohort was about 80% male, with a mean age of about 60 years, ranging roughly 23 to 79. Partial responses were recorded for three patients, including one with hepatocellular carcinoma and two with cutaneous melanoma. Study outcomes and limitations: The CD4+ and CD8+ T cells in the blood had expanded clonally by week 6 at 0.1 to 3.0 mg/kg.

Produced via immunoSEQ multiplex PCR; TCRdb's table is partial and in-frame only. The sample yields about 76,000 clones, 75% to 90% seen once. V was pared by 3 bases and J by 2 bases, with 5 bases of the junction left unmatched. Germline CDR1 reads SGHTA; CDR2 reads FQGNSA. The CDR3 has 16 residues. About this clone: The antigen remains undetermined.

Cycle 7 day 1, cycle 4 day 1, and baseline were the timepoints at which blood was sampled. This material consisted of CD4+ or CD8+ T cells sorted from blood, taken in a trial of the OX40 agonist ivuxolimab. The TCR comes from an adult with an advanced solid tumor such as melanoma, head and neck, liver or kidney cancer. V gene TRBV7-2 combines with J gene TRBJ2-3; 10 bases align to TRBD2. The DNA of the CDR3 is TGTGCCAGCAGCTTTGGGACTAGCGAAATCACAGATACGCAGTATTTT. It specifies CASSFGTSEITDTQYF. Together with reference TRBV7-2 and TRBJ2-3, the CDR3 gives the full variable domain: GAGVSQSPSNKVTEKGKDVELRCDPISGHTALYWYRQSLGQGLEFLIYFQGNSAPDKSGLPSDRFSAERTGGSVSTLTIQRTQQEDSAVYLCASSFGTSEITDTQYFGPGTRLTVL.